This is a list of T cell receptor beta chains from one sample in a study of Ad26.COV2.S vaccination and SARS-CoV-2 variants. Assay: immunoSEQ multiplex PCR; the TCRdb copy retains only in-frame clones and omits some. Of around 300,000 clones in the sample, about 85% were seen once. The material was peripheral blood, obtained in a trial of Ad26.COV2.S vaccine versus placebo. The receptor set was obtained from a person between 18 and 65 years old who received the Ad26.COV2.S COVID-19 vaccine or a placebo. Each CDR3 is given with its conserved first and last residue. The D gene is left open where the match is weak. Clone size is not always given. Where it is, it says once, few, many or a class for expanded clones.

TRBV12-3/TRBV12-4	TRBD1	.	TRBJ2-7	CASSPSRGEQYF	TGTGCCAGCAGTCCTTCCAGGGGGGAGCAGTACTTC
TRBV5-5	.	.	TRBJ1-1	CASSLDYTEAFF	TGTGCCAGCAGCTTGGATTACACTGAAGCTTTCTTT
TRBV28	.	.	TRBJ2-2	CASSPSGNTGELFF	TGTGCCAGCAGCCCCTCAGGGAACACCGGGGAGCTGTTTTTT
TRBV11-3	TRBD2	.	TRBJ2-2	CASSPPSGRTNGELFF	TGTGCCAGCAGCCCTCCTAGCGGGAGAACTAACGGGGAGCTGTTTTTT
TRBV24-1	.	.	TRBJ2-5	CATSDPRGAQETQYF	TGTGCCACCAGTGATCCCCGGGGGGCCCAAGAGACCCAGTACTTC
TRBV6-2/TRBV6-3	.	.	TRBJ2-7	CASSYGFDEQYF	TGTGCCAGCAGTTATGGGTTTGACGAGCAGTACTTC
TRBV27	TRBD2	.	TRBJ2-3	CASKLAGGSSTDTQYF	TGTGCCAGCAAACTAGCGGGAGGGTCTAGCACAGATACGCAGTATTTT
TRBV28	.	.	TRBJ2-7	CASSLWTVGGPYEQYF	TGTGCCAGCAGTCTCTGGACAGTCGGCGGCCCCTACGAGCAGTACTTC
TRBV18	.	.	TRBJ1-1	CASSPNGGGTEAFF	TGTGCCAGCTCACCCAACGGGGGGGGCACTGAAGCTTTCTTT
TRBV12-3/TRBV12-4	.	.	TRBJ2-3	CASGRDISTQYF	TGTGCCAGCGGACGGGACATCTCAACGCAGTATTTT
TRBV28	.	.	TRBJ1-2	CASSFTGGGRYGYTF	TGTGCCAGCAGTTTCACTGGAGGGGGAAGGTATGGCTACACCTTC
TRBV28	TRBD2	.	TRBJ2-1	CASSLRLAAKGDSEQFF	TGTGCCAGCAGTTTGCGACTAGCGGCCAAGGGGGACAGTGAGCAGTTCTTC
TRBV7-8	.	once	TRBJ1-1	CASSLGWDTEAFF	TGTGCCAGCAGCTTAGGGTGGGACACTGAAGCTTTCTTT
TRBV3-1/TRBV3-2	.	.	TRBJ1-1	CASNRRDVNTEAFF	TGTGCCAGCAACCGGAGGGACGTGAACACTGAAGCTTTCTTT
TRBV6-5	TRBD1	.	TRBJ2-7	CASSSSDRGRYEQYF	TGTGCCAGCAGTTCCTCGGACAGGGGTCGCTACGAGCAGTACTTC
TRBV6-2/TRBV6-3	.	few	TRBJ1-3	CASSNSGNTIYF	TGTGCCAGCAGCAATTCTGGAAACACCATATATTTT
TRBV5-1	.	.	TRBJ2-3	CASSLARGSGDTQYF	TGCGCCAGCAGCTTGGCTAGGGGTTCTGGAGATACGCAGTATTTT
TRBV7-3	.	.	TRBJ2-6	CASSYLIGGTKGSPGANVLTF	TGTGCCAGCAGCTACCTCATTGGGGGGACAAAAGGCTCTCCTGGGGCCAACGTCCTGACTTTC
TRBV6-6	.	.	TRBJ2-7	CASSFLDSSYEQYF	TGTGCCAGCAGTTTTCTCGACAGTTCCTACGAGCAGTACTTC
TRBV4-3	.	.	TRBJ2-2	CASSQDPTASNTGELFF	TGCGCCAGCAGCCAAGACCCGACAGCCTCGAACACCGGGGAGCTGTTTTTT
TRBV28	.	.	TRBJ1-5	CASRPGDGNQPQHF	TGTGCCAGCAGGCCCGGGGATGGCAATCAGCCCCAGCATTTT
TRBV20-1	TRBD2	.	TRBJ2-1	CSASGPAGYNEQFF	TGCAGTGCTAGTGGCCCAGCGGGGTACAATGAGCAGTTCTTC
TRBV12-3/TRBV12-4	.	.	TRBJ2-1	CASSPYDEQFF	TGTGCCAGCAGCCCCTATGATGAGCAGTTCTTC
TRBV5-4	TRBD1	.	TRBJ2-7	CASSLAHRGLYEQYF	TGTGCCAGCAGCTTGGCCCACAGGGGGCTCTACGAGCAGTACTTC
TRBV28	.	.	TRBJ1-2	CASSFPGLNGYTF	TGTGCCAGCAGTTTCCCAGGGTTGAATGGCTACACCTTC
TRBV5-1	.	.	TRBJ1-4	CASNPSGLGEKLFF	TGCGCCAGCAACCCATCAGGGCTGGGGGAAAAACTGTTTTTT
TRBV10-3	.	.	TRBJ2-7	CATQTREGSYEQYF	TGTGCCACCCAGACCCGGGAAGGCTCCTACGAGCAGTACTTC
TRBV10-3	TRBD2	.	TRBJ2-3	CAIRKSGLAGPGWTDTQYF	TGTGCCATTCGGAAATCTGGACTAGCGGGGCCCGGCTGGACAGATACGCAGTATTTT
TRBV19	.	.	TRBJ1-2	CASSISGRNDGYTF	TGTGCCAGTAGTATATCCGGACGGAATGATGGCTACACCTTC
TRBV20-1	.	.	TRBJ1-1	CSATSGGEAFF	TGCAGTGCTACCAGCGGGGGAGAAGCTTTCTTT
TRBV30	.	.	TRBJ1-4	CAWSVRQGTNEKLFF	TGTGCCTGGAGTGTCAGGCAGGGAACTAATGAAAAACTGTTTTTT
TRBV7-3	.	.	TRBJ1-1	CASSSGVRPTEAFF	TGTGCCAGCAGCTCTGGGGTTAGACCCACTGAAGCTTTCTTT
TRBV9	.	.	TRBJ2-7	CASSVAVRVLPDEQYF	TGTGCCAGCAGCGTAGCGGTCCGGGTCCTCCCGGACGAGCAGTACTTC
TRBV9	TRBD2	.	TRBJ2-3	CASSVFAGEGDTQYF	TGTGCCAGCAGCGTTTTCGCGGGGGAGGGGGATACGCAGTATTTT
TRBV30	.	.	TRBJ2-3	CAWSVLQDTQYF	TGTGCCTGGAGTGTATTACAGGATACGCAGTATTTT
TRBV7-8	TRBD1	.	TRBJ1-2	CASSQQGSHYGYTF	TGTGCCAGCAGCCAACAGGGGAGTCACTATGGCTACACCTTC
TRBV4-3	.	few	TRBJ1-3	CASSQAVQEGNTIYF	TGCGCCAGCAGCCAGGCGGTACAGGAGGGAAACACCATATATTTT
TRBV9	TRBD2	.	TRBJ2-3	CASSPLQRGGTDTQYF	TGTGCCAGCAGCCCCCTACAGCGGGGGGGCACAGATACGCAGTATTTT
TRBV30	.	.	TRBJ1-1	CAWSVRGELVFF	TGTGCCTGGAGTGTACGGGGTGAGCTGGTTTTCTTT
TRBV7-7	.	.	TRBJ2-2	CASSLKAGNTGELFF	TGTGCCAGCAGCTTAAAGGCGGGAAACACCGGGGAGCTGTTTTTT
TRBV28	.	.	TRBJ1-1	CASSMGYSEAFF	TGTGCCAGCAGCATGGGGTATTCTGAAGCTTTCTTT
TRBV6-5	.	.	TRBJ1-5	CASSYSSPGGDQPQHF	TGTGCCAGCAGTTACTCGAGCCCGGGGGGGGATCAGCCCCAGCATTTT
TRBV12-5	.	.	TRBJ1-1	CASGLRRNTEAFF	TGTGCTAGTGGTTTGAGGCGGAACACTGAAGCTTTCTTT
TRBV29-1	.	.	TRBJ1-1	CSALIPGVEAFF	TGCAGCGCTCTGATACCGGGGGTGGAAGCTTTCTTT
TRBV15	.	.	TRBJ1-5	CATSRSRAGPNQPQHF	TGTGCCACCAGCAGATCTAGGGCTGGCCCCAATCAGCCCCAGCATTTT
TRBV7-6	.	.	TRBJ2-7	CASSAVSGEQYF	TGTGCCAGCAGCGCAGTCTCCGGCGAGCAGTACTTC
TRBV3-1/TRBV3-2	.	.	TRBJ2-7	CASSQVARGRGEQYF	TGTGCCAGCAGCCAAGTGGCCAGGGGAAGGGGCGAGCAGTACTTC
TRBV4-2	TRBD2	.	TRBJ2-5	CASSHEGGRGETQYF	TGTGCCAGCAGCCACGAGGGAGGGAGAGGCGAGACCCAGTACTTC
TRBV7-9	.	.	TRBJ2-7	CASSLSRYNEQYF	TGTGCCAGCAGCCTTAGCCGGTACAACGAGCAGTACTTC
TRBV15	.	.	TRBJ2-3	CATSRDYGGQDTQYF	TGTGCCACCAGCAGAGATTACGGGGGCCAGGATACGCAGTATTTT
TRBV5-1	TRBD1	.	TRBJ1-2	CASSLEGTGYGYTF	TGCGCCAGCAGCTTAGAGGGGACAGGCTATGGCTACACCTTC
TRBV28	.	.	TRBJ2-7	CASIKGGPSYEQYF	TGTGCCAGCATTAAAGGGGGGCCTTCCTACGAGCAGTACTTC
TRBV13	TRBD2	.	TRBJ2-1	CASSLVGLGGGPSYNEQFF	TGTGCCAGCAGCTTAGTGGGTTTGGGCGGGGGACCCTCCTACAATGAGCAGTTCTTC
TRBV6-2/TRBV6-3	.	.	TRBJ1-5	CASSYSSSGVGQPQHF	TGTGCCAGCAGTTACTCGAGTAGCGGTGTGGGACAGCCCCAGCATTTT
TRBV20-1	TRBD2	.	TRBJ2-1	CSAGEGVRFF	TGCAGTGCTGGGGAGGGAGTCCGGTTCTTC
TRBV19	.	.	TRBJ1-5	CASGQGYNQPQHF	TGTGCCAGTGGGCAGGGTTACAATCAGCCCCAGCATTTT
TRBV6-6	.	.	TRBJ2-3	CASSLRRPGRSTDTQYF	TGTGCCAGCAGTCTCAGGCGACCGGGGCGAAGCACAGATACGCAGTATTTT
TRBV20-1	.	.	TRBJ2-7	CSARDSYSSYEQYF	TGCAGTGCTCGTGACAGCTACTCCTCCTACGAGCAGTACTTC
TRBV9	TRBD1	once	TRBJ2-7	CASSRDSQSYEQYF	TGTGCCAGCAGTCGGGACAGCCAATCCTACGAGCAGTACTTC